The TCR beta chain under discussion was sequenced for a study of blood T cell repertoires in COVID-19. Study-wide background: COVID-19 samples, acute and convalescent, were from the United States, Italy and Spain. PBMCs, B-cell-depleted T cells, or T cells were the source of the cDNA or gDNA that made up the material.

In germline, CDR1 is LNHDA, CDR2 SQIVND (reference sequence). CDR3 length: 16 amino acids. With V trimmed by 7 bases and J by 3 bases, 9 bases remained unmatched. Authors' data handling: From reference gene primer amplification, estimates of nucleated cell counts were derived. The protocol was immunoSEQ multiplex PCR, while the TCRdb copy is restricted to in-frame clones and leaves out a portion. D and trimming come from the DNA, and the V and J calls and clone size come from that table. The table lists about 110,000 clones, about 83% of them singletons, with more than 3.5% in the top ten. The J gene is TRBJ1-4, the V gene TRBV19; 9 positions agree with TRBD1. The sample consisted of peripheral blood. The sequence was obtained from a woman in her sixties or seventies with acute or convalescent COVID-19. The chain's CDR3 is CASTQGRQGANEKLFF. Written as DNA, the CDR3 is TGTGCCAGTACCCAGGGGCGACAGGGGGCTAATGAAAAACTGTTTTTT.